This T cell receptor beta chain was sequenced during a study of CD4+ T cells in melanoma. CDR3 size: 13 residues. Unmatched junction bases numbered 4, after V lost 7 bases and J lost 4 bases. CDR1 is SGHTS, CDR2 YDEGEE, per germline. Study-wide findings and caveats: Reportedly, melanoma neoantigen-specific CD4+ T cells showed varied differentiation states. A reported correlation linked neoantigen-specific CD4+ T cells to CD8+, macrophage and B cell function.

In regard to this clone: Its specificity is not known.

Libraries were prepared by immunoSEQ multiplex PCR; TCRdb keeps only in-frame clonotypes and omits some of them. The sample has more than 110,000 clones, 85% to 95% seen once. This chain joins TRBV5-8 and TRBJ2-1, with 8 bases lining up with TRBD2. This receptor was taken from a human donor with melanoma. This CDR3 is CASWRGEYNEQFF. The CDR3 nucleotides are TGTGCCAGCTGGCGGGGGGAATACAATGAGCAGTTCTTC.